Below, 18 T cell receptor beta chains from the same sample are listed, as sequenced in a study of cytomegalovirus exposure and HLA in healthy donors. This PCR relied on a set of 60 Vbeta primers and 13 Jbeta primers. Repertoires were generated with immunoSEQ multiplex PCR, while TCRdb's copy carries only in-frame clones and drops some. The sample has roughly 110,000 clones; 71% are singletons. The material sequenced was PBMCs. The receptors here all came from a female donor in good health and CMV-seronegative.

The V gene is TRBV5-1, the J gene TRBJ2-1; TRBD2 aligns across 8 bases. V gave up 3 bases and J gave up 10 bases; unmatched junction bases: 21. The V gene's germline CDR1 is SGHRS and CDR2 YFSETQ. CDR3 size: 18 residues. The CDR3 nucleotides read TGCGCCAGCAGCTCGGGGGGGCGGGCGGCCGCGACAGGAGAGGAGCAGTTCTTC. This codes for CASSSGGRAAATGEEQFF.

V is TRBV7-9 and J is TRBJ2-2; tentatively, D is TRBD2 (5 bases). Trimming took 2 bases from V and 7 from J, leaving 11 bases between them. The CDR3 runs to 14 residues. CDR1 is SEHNR, CDR2 FQNEAQ, per germline (reference sequence). The DNA of the CDR3 is TGTGCCAGCAGCTTAACCCTAGCAGGCGGGGAGCTGTTTTTT. Protein: CASSLTLAGGELFF.

This chain links TRBV6-1 with TRBJ1-4; 7 positions agree with TRBD1. Per the germline V gene, CDR1 is MNHNS and CDR2 is SASEGT. This CDR3 is 12 amino acids long. Unmatched junction bases numbered 2, after V lost 5 bases and J lost 8 bases. CDR3 sequence (DNA): TGTGCCAGCAGTTTACAGGGGGAAAAACTGTTTTTT. It is translated as CASSLQGEKLFF.

The rearrangement uses TRBV11-2 and TRBJ2-7; a possible D gene is TRBD2 (5 bases). Germline V gene data show CDR1 as SGHAT and CDR2 as FQNNGV. The ends were cut back, 2 bases at V and 4 bases at J, with 15 bases in the middle. CDR3 length equals 15 residues. CDR3 nucleotides: TGTGCCAGCAGCTTACATAGCGTGATGCAGTACGAGCAGTACTTC. Its protein is CASSLHSVMQYEQYF.

This chain uses TRBV6-6 with TRBJ1-2; possibly TRBD1 for D (6 bases). From germline, CDR1 is MNHNY and CDR2 SVGAGI (reference sequence). V lost 5 bases and J 5 bases, leaving 15 bases between the germline ends. CDR3 length: 14 amino acids. The CDR3 nucleotides read TGTGCCAGCAGTCGGCCGGGACAAGAGTATGGCTACACCTTC. Translation: CASSRPGQEYGYTF.

The V and J genes are TRBV11-2 and TRBJ2-5; 12 nucleotides line up with TRBD2. V dropped 5 bases and J dropped 5; count of bases not matched to a gene: 9. The germline CDR1 and CDR2 sequences are SGHAT and FQNNGV. The CDR3 is 16 amino acids. CDR3 sequence: CASSLRLAGDSETQYF. Here the CDR3 DNA reads TGTGCCAGCAGCCTCCGACTAGCGGGAGATTCGGAGACCCAGTACTTC.

This clone was detected once. The V call is TRBV4-3, the J call TRBJ2-7, with 7 bases matching TRBD1. The CDR3 spans 14 residues. V lost 0 bases to trimming and J lost 9 bases; unmatched junction nucleotides: 8. Germline V gene lookup returns CDR1 LGHNA and CDR2 YSLEER. CDR3 region: CASSQDRRTGVQYF. In DNA form, the CDR3 reads TGCGCCAGCAGCCAAGATCGTAGGACAGGTGTGCAGTACTTC.

This rearrangement joins TRBV19 to TRBJ2-7, with a weak D call TRBD1 (7 bases). The CDR3 contains 15 residues. Trimming cost V 7 bases and J 2 bases, with 18 bases left between them. Germline values: CDR1 LNHDA, CDR2 SQIVND (reference sequence). CDR3 sequence reads: CASKGAGTAPYEQYF. CDR3 nucleotide sequence: TGTGCCAGTAAGGGCGCGGGGACAGCGCCCTACGAGCAGTACTTC.

A note on this clone: Other DNA variants within this sample encode the same CDR3. The chain links TRBV9 to TRBJ2-1; 9 bases align to TRBD2. Germline trimming cut 3 bases from V and 2 bases from J; bases unmatched to any gene: 0. Germline loops: CDR1 SGDLS, CDR2 YYNGEE. The CDR3 consists of 14 residues. CDR3 region: CASSASGTYNEQFF. The CDR3 DNA is TGTGCCAGCAGCGCTAGCGGGACCTACAATGAGCAGTTCTTC.

The chain employs TRBV28 and TRBJ2-1; possibly TRBD1 for D (6 bases). Germline V gene sequence: CDR1 MDHEN, CDR2 SYDVKM. V dropped 5 bases and J dropped 8 bases, with 19 bases sitting between them. The CDR3 has 15 residues. CDR3 coding DNA: TGTGCCAGCAGTCCGGACAGTGCGCTGATATATGAGCAGTTCTTC. This translates into CASSPDSALIYEQFF.

This clone was found a few times. V gene TRBV18 combines with J gene TRBJ1-1; D possibly corresponds to TRBD1 (5 bases). The V end was cut by 5 bases, the J end by 0 bases, with 16 bases between. Germline V gene lookup returns CDR1 KGHSH and CDR2 LQKENI. CDR3 size: 16 residues. The CDR3 region has the DNA TGTGCCAGCTCAGCCGGGACTCATCAAATGAACACTGAAGCTTTCTTT. Encoded protein: CASSAGTHQMNTEAFF.

The chain recombines TRBV19 with TRBJ2-2; 8 nucleotides match TRBD2. The J segment lost 5 bases and the V segment lost 2 bases, leaving 22 bases of the junction unmatched. This CDR3 has 21 residues. CDR1 and CDR2 from the germline V gene are LNHDA and SQIVND (reference sequence). The CDR3 region has the DNA TGTGCCAGTAGTATAAACCGATTAAGTCCGGGACTAGATCGAGGGACCGGGGAGCTGTTTTTT. Protein product: CASSINRLSPGLDRGTGELFF. Combining the CDR3 with reference TRBV19 and TRBJ2-2 gives the whole variable domain DGGITQSPKYLFRKEGQNVTLSCEQNLNHDAMYWYRQDPGQGLRLIYYSQIVNDFQKGDIAEGYSVSREKKESFPLTVTSAQKNPTAFYLCASSINRLSPGLDRGTGELFFGEGSRLTVL.

This clone was counted once. The J gene is TRBJ2-1, the V gene TRBV25-1, with D possibly TRBD1 on 8 matching bases. V lost 6 bases and J 3 bases, leaving 15 bases between the germline ends. Looked up from germline, CDR1 is MGHDK and CDR2 is SYGVNS. This CDR3 comprises 15 residues. This CDR3 reads CASRSTGGGYNEQFF. In nucleotides, the CDR3 is TGTGCCAGCAGGTCAACAGGGGGGGGCTACAATGAGCAGTTCTTC.

The DNA of the CDR3 is TGTGCCATCAGTGAGGGACTAGGAGCAGATACGCAGTATTTT. It encodes CAISEGLGADTQYF. The V call is TRBV10-3, the J call TRBJ2-3; 7 nucleotides align to TRBD2. Germline CDR1 reads ENHRY; CDR2 reads SYGVKD. V shed 2 bases, J shed 4 bases, and the junction held 3 bases outside the gene matches. The CDR3 totals 14 residues.

The chain recombines TRBV7-2 with TRBJ2-5; TRBD1 is a possible D gene (6 bases). The germline V gene encodes CDR1 SGHTA and CDR2 FQGNSA. Trimming stripped 5 bases from V and 4 bases from J, with 17 bases between. The CDR3 has 15 residues. The CDR3 here is CASSLTQGRRETQYF. CDR3 in DNA: TGTGCCAGCAGCCTCACACAGGGACGGCGAGAGACCCAGTACTTC.

The chain carries TRBV10-3 and TRBJ1-2; the D gene is possibly TRBD1 (6 bases). Trimming removed 2 bases from V and 2 bases from J, with 9 bases in between. The CDR3 has 14 residues. Germline lookup yields CDR1 ENHRY and CDR2 SYGVKD. CDR3 in amino acids: CAISEEGGNYGYTF. As DNA, the CDR3 is TGTGCCATCAGTGAGGAGGGGGGGAACTATGGCTACACCTTC.

This chain links TRBV11-2 with TRBJ2-7, with 7 bases that match TRBD2. The germline gives CDR1 SGHAT, CDR2 FQNNGV. The J segment lost 6 bases and the V segment lost 2 bases, leaving 10 bases of the junction unmatched. The CDR3 consists of 15 residues. CDR3 sequence (DNA): TGTGCCAGCAGCTTATCTGGGACTAACTTGTTCGAGCAGTACTTC. This codes for CASSLSGTNLFEQYF. Drawing the rest from reference TRBV11-2 and TRBJ2-7, the complete variable domain is EAGVAQSPRYKIIEKRQSVAFWCNPISGHATLYWYQQILGQGPKLLIQFQNNGVVDDSQLPKDRFSAERLKGVDSTLKIQPAKLEDSAVYLCASSLSGTNLFEQYFGPGTRLTVT.

V and J are TRBV9 and TRBJ2-4, with 7 bases fitting TRBD1. With 3 bases clipped from V and 9 bases from J, the junction kept 9 bases outside the gene matches. The CDR3 length is 14 residues. Per germline, CDR1 SGDLS and CDR2 YYNGEE. CDR3 bases: TGTGCCAGCAGCGCAATCCAGACAGGGCCCATTCAGTACTTC. Protein: CASSAIQTGPIQYF.